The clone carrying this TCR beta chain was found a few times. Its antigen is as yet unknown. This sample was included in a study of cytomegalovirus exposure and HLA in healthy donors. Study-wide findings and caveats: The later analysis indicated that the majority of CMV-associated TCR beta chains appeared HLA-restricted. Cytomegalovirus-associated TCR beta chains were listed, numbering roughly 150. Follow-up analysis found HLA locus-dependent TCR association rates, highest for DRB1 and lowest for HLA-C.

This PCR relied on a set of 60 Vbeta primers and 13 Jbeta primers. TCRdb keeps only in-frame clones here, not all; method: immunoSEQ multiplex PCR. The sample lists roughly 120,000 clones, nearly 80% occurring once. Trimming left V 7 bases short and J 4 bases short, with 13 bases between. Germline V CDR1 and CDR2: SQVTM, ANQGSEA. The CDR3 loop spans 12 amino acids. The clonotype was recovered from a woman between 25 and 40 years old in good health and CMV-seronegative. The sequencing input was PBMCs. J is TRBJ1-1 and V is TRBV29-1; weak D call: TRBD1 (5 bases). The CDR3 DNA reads TGCAGCGCCGCAGGGTCGGGCACTGAAGCTTTCTTT. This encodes CSAAGSGTEAFF.